Listed below are T cell receptor beta chains from one sample, sequenced in a study of PD-L1 blockade in urothelial cancer. Measured with immunoSEQ multiplex PCR; TCRdb has only the in-frame clones, and not every one. The sample carries 100,000 to 150,000 clones, more than 70% recorded once. The material was PBMCs, obtained around atezolizumab (anti-PD-L1) treatment. All receptors come from a man aged 50-59 years with urothelial cancer. CDR3s include the opening cysteine and the closing phenylalanine or tryptophan. A D gene is named only where the DNA matches it firmly. Only part of the rows carry a size: once, few, many, or a class if the clone is expanded.

d_call j_call clone_size cdr3_length v_call cdr3_aa cdr3_nt
- TRBJ2-3 - 13 TRBV5-1 CASKASPTDTQYF TGCGCCAGCAAGGCTAGCCCTACAGATACGCAGTATTTT
TRBD1 TRBJ1-1 - 16 TRBV4-1 CASSQDTGTGSTEAFF TGCGCCAGCAGCCAAGATACCGGGACAGGGAGTACTGAAGCTTTCTTT
TRBD2 TRBJ2-1 - 15 TRBV5-1 CASSLGLAGPNEQFF TGCGCCAGCAGCTTGGGGCTAGCGGGACCAAATGAGCAGTTCTTC
- TRBJ2-5 - 14 TRBV5-1 CASSRPGYQETQYF TGCGCCAGCAGCCGTCCAGGGTACCAAGAGACCCAGTACTTC
- TRBJ1-6 - 13 TRBV2 CASRVVDNSPLHF TGTGCCAGCAGAGTGGTAGATAATTCACCCCTCCACTTT
TRBD2 TRBJ2-3 - 16 TRBV11-2 CASSRQTSGGTDTQYF TGTGCCAGCAGCCGACAGACTAGCGGTGGCACAGATACGCAGTATTTT
TRBD1 TRBJ1-4 - 15 TRBV28 CASSLRRGHREKLFF TGTGCCAGCAGTTTACGCAGGGGGCATAGGGAAAAACTGTTTTTT
- TRBJ1-2 - 13 TRBV7-9 CASSAAGAKGYTF TGTGCCAGCAGCGCGGCGGGGGCAAAAGGCTACACCTTC
- TRBJ1-5 - 14 TRBV7-3 CASSLEGLRQPQHF TGTGCCAGCAGCTTAGAGGGATTGCGCCAGCCCCAGCATTTT
TRBD2 TRBJ2-1 - 13 TRBV15 CATALAGGDEQFF TGTGCCACCGCACTAGCGGGGGGCGATGAGCAGTTCTTC
- TRBJ1-6 - 14 TRBV5-1 CASRRESYNSPLHF TGCGCCAGCAGGAGGGAGTCCTATAATTCACCCCTCCACTTT
TRBD2 TRBJ2-1 - 14 TRBV30 CAWEVVAGGGEQFF TGTGCCTGGGAGGTGGTAGCGGGGGGAGGGGAGCAGTTCTTC
TRBD2 TRBJ2-7 - 14 TRBV6-5 CASRSAGGPYEQYF TGTGCCAGCAGATCAGCGGGAGGCCCCTACGAGCAGTACTTC
TRBD1 TRBJ1-5 - 16 TRBV7-9 CASSRGQGAGNQPQHF TGTGCCAGCAGCAGGGGACAGGGCGCAGGGAATCAGCCCCAGCATTTT
TRBD1 TRBJ1-6 - 16 TRBV5-1 CASSLEPGQGYSPLHF TGCGCCAGCAGCCTAGAGCCGGGACAGGGTTATTCACCCCTCCACTTT
- TRBJ2-7 - 15 TRBV7-2 CASSLQDTSSYEQYF TGTGCCAGCAGCCTACAGGACACATCCTCCTACGAGCAGTACTTC
- TRBJ2-1 - 14 TRBV30 CAWSVFPVDNEQFF TGTGCCTGGAGTGTATTTCCCGTCGACAATGAGCAGTTCTTC
- TRBJ2-5 - 16 TRBV4-1 CASSQGAGGYQETQYF TGCGCCAGCAGCCAAGGCGCGGGCGGATACCAAGAGACCCAGTACTTC
TRBD1 TRBJ1-1 - 16 TRBV11-1 CASSPGQGRMNTEAFF TGTGCCAGCAGCCCCGGACAGGGAAGGATGAACACTGAAGCTTTCTTT
TRBD2 TRBJ2-3 - 17 TRBV19 CASSIAPGLASGDTQYF TGTGCCAGTAGTATCGCACCGGGACTAGCCTCAGGAGATACGCAGTATTTT
- TRBJ2-1 - 13 TRBV7-3 CASSSPAGHEQFF TGTGCCAGCAGCTCCCCAGCGGGCCATGAGCAGTTCTTC
TRBD1 TRBJ1-2 - 16 TRBV6-6 CASRQRGQGNNYGYTF TGTGCCAGCAGACAACGGGGACAGGGGAACAACTATGGCTACACCTTC
TRBD1 TRBJ1-5 - 15 TRBV28 CASLTGQGPNQPQHF TGTGCCAGCCTGACCGGACAGGGTCCCAATCAGCCCCAGCATTTT
- TRBJ1-6 - 15 TRBV6-5 CASKTDSGHNSPLHF TGTGCCAGCAAAACGGACAGTGGGCATAATTCACCCCTCCACTTT
TRBD1 TRBJ2-5 - 16 TRBV6-1 CASSGRTGLPGETQYF TGTGCCAGCAGTGGCCGGACAGGCTTGCCGGGGGAGACCCAGTACTTC
- TRBJ1-2 once 14 TRBV27 CASSPKPGSDGYTF TGTGCCAGCAGTCCTAAGCCCGGGAGTGATGGCTACACCTTC
- TRBJ1-1 - 14 TRBV18 CASSPQSGNTEAFF TGTGCCAGCTCACCACAGTCGGGGAACACTGAAGCTTTCTTT
TRBD2 TRBJ2-7 - 15 TRBV6-1 CATGDSGWRSYEQYF TGTGCCACCGGCGATAGCGGGTGGCGCAGCTACGAGCAGTACTTC
TRBD1 TRBJ2-1 - 14 TRBV7-8 CASRPRQGRGEQFF TGTGCCAGCAGACCCCGACAGGGCCGGGGTGAGCAGTTCTTC